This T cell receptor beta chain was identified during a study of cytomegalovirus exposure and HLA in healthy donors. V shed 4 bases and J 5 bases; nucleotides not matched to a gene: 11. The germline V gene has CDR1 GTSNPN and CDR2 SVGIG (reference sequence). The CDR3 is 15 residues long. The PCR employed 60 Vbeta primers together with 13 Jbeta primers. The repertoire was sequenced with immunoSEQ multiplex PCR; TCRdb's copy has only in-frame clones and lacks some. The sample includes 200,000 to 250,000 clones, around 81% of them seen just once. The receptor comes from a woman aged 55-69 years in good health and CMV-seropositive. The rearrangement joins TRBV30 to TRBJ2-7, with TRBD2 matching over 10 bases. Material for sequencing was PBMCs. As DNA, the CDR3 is TGTGCCTGGACCCTTGGGCTAGCGGGAGTTGACGAGCAGTACTTC. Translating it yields CAWTLGLAGVDEQYF.